These 7 T cell receptor beta chains share one sample of origin, sequenced in a study of blood T cell repertoires in COVID-19. Using immunoSEQ multiplex PCR, the repertoire was profiled, and TCRdb retains in-frame clones only, with some absent. Of 300,000 to 400,000 clones listed, roughly 86% are singletons. Sequencing used peripheral blood. The receptors were gathered from a young man with COVID-19, enrolled during active disease.

The chain recombines TRBV19 with TRBJ2-3, with TRBD2 as a possible D gene (5 bases). Germline lookup yields CDR1 LNHDA and CDR2 SQIVND (reference sequence). The V and J ends lost 5 bases and 7 bases respectively, with 22 bases between them. The CDR3 spans 16 residues. Here the CDR3 DNA reads TGTGCCAGTAGTCCCTGGGAGACCCACCCCGTAAATACGCAGTATTTT. Translation: CASSPWETHPVNTQYF.

The chain carries TRBV30 and TRBJ1-6; D gene uncertain. The CDR3 runs to 15 residues. The germline CDR1 and CDR2 sequences are GTSNPN and SVGIG (reference sequence). V gave up 5 bases and J gave up 0 bases, with 11 bases separating them. The CDR3 here is CAWGPSGSYNSPLHF. The CDR3 bases are TGTGCCTGGGGTCCGAGCGGCTCCTATAATTCACCCCTCCACTTT.

V gene TRBV9 combines with J gene TRBJ1-3; D unresolved. The CDR3 has 15 residues. Germline V gives CDR1 SGDLS, CDR2 YYNGEE. V dropped 2 bases and J dropped 0 bases, with 9 bases sitting between them. The chain's CDR3 is CASSVGGTSGNTIYF. The CDR3 coding sequence is TGTGCCAGCAGCGTTGGCGGCACCTCTGGAAACACCATATATTTT.

The chain is built from TRBV19 and TRBJ2-2; 7 nucleotides agree with TRBD1. The germline V gene encodes CDR1 LNHDA and CDR2 SQIVND (reference sequence). CDR3 length: 15 amino acids. V lost 6 bases and J lost 4; bases outside the gene matches: 8. The CDR3 coding sequence is TGTGCCAGTAGCATCTTAGCAGGGGGCACCGGGGAGCTGTTTTTT. This translates into CASSILAGGTGELFF.

The CDR3 here is CATSRDLAGGFYEQYF. CDR3 nucleotides: TGTGCCACCAGCAGAGATTTGGCGGGAGGGTTTTACGAGCAGTACTTC. The chain links TRBV15 to TRBJ2-7; 9 bases agree with TRBD2. J gave up 4 bases and V 0 bases, and 7 bases lay outside the gene matches. This CDR3 region has 16 residues. Germline V gene data show CDR1 as LNHNV and CDR2 as YYDKDF (reference sequence).

The genes are TRBV28 and TRBJ2-3; 11 bases align to TRBD1. This CDR3 region has 17 residues. Germline V CDR1 and CDR2: MDHEN, SYDVKM. Trimming cost V 6 bases and J 4 bases; bases outside gene matches: 12. CDR3: CASSPALGQGEPDTQYF. CDR3 nucleotide sequence: TGTGCCAGCAGCCCCGCATTGGGACAGGGGGAGCCAGATACGCAGTATTTT.

The J gene is TRBJ2-7, the V gene TRBV5-4, with D perhaps matching TRBD2 (7 bases). CDR1 is SGHNT and CDR2 is YYREEE in the germline V gene (reference sequence). The CDR3 extends over 16 amino acids. V lost 2 bases and J 5 bases, leaving 20 bases between the germline ends. The CDR3 sequence is CASSFGGARTLHEQYF. The CDR3, as DNA: TGTGCCAGCAGCTTTGGGGGGGCCAGAACTCTCCACGAGCAGTACTTC.